This passage covers 23 T cell receptor beta chains from one sample sequenced in a study of blood T cell repertoires in COVID-19. Sequencing was performed with immunoSEQ multiplex PCR; in TCRdb, only in-frame clones are kept and a portion is missing. The sample yields roughly 95,000 clones, around 82% seen once. What was sequenced was peripheral blood. The receptors here all came from a man in his fifties with active or convalescent COVID-19.

V gene TRBV11-2 combines with J gene TRBJ2-7; 8 bases line up with TRBD1. Germline V lookup: CDR1 SGHAT, CDR2 FQNNGV. The CDR3 covers 15 residues. The junction had 3 bases not matched to a gene; V was cut back by 2 bases and J by 0 bases. CDR3 amino acids: CASSLSTGGSYEQYV. The DNA for the CDR3 is TGTGCCAGCAGCTTATCCACAGGGGGCTCCTACGAGCAGTACGTC.

This rearrangement joins TRBV5-5 to TRBJ2-1; 7 nucleotides agree with TRBD1. This CDR3 is 15 amino acids long. V was pared by 2 bases and J by 9 bases, with 11 bases of the junction left unmatched. Looked up from germline, CDR1 is SGHKS and CDR2 is YYEKEE (reference sequence). CDR3 nucleotide sequence: TGTGCCAGCAGCTTATCTGGGACAGCATTGGGTGAGCAGTTCTTC. It translates to CASSLSGTALGEQFF.

This chain links TRBV7-9 with TRBJ2-7; 9 positions match TRBD1. This CDR3 is built from 15 residues. Looked up from germline, CDR1 is SEHNR and CDR2 is FQNEAQ (reference sequence). V dropped 5 bases and J dropped 2; count of bases not matched to a gene: 7. The CDR3 loop reads CASSQGTGPPYEQYV. In nucleotides, the CDR3 is TGTGCCAGCAGCCAAGGGACAGGGCCTCCCTACGAGCAGTACGTC.

This clone was seen once. The chain joins TRBV11-2 to TRBJ1-4; D gene unclear. Germline V gene sequence: CDR1 SGHAT, CDR2 FQNNGV. The ends were cut back, 4 bases at V and 4 bases at J, with 10 bases in the middle. The CDR3 loop spans 14 amino acids. The CDR3 DNA reads TGTGCCAGCAGCTCTTGGGCCCTTAATGAAAAACTGTTTTTT. It translates to CASSSWALNEKLFF.

The chain carries TRBV5-1 and TRBJ1-4; maybe TRBD1 (6 bases). With 4 bases removed from V and 3 bases from J, the gap between germline ends came to 10 bases. This CDR3 has 14 amino acids. Looked up from germline, CDR1 is SGHRS and CDR2 is YFSETQ. This CDR3 reads CASSPGHSNEKLFF. CDR3 DNA sequence: TGCGCCAGCAGCCCGGGACACTCTAATGAAAAACTGTTTTTT.

The J gene is TRBJ1-5, the V gene TRBV19, with a weak D call TRBD1 (5 bases). The V end was cut by 2 bases, the J end by 2 bases, with 22 bases between. The CDR3 sequence is 19 residues long. Germline lookup yields CDR1 LNHDA and CDR2 SQIVND (reference sequence). The CDR3 nucleotides read TGTGCCAGTAGTATACCAACAGGCTCTATCCCGGTGGGCAATCAGCCCCAGCATTTT. Its protein product is CASSIPTGSIPVGNQPQHF.

The chain employs TRBV7-2 and TRBJ1-5; 9 bases are a match to TRBD1. V was pared by 5 bases and J by 3 bases, with 8 bases of the junction left unmatched. Germline CDR1 is SGHTA and CDR2 is FQGNSA. This CDR3 has 16 amino acids. Here the CDR3 DNA reads TGTGCCAGCAGCCGCTCCGGGACAGGGATCAATCAGCCCCAGCATTTT. It is translated as CASSRSGTGINQPQHF.

This clone was seen just once. The V call is TRBV9, the J call TRBJ1-6; the match to TRBD1 covers 9 bases. From germline, CDR1 is SGDLS and CDR2 YYNGEE. Trimming cost V 3 bases and J 8 bases; bases outside gene matches: 9. The CDR3 length is 16 residues. This CDR3 is CASSDHPDRGDSPLHF. In nucleotides, the CDR3 is TGTGCCAGCAGCGACCACCCGGACAGGGGAGATTCACCCCTCCACTTT.

The chain links TRBV9 to TRBJ1-1; TRBD1 agrees at 7 bases. The CDR3 has 15 residues. Germline V gives CDR1 SGDLS, CDR2 YYNGEE. Losses at the gene ends were 4 bases for V and 4 bases for J; bases not matched to a gene: 10. Written as DNA, the CDR3 is TGTGCCAGCAGCCCGGGAAAGACAGGGCGCACTGAAGCTTTCTTT. Amino acid sequence: CASSPGKTGRTEAFF.

The J gene is TRBJ2-5, the V gene TRBV9; 9 nucleotides align to TRBD2. The germline gives CDR1 SGDLS, CDR2 YYNGEE. V was clipped by 0 bases and J by 0 bases; unmatched bases: 9. This CDR3 has 18 amino acids. The CDR3 sequence: CASSVGGSGGSYQETQYF. The CDR3 region has the DNA TGTGCCAGCAGCGTAGGAGGTAGCGGGGGCTCGTACCAAGAGACCCAGTACTTC.

The count of this clone is one. J is TRBJ2-5 and V is TRBV5-1; 10 nucleotides match TRBD2. The V segment lost 6 bases and the J segment 0 bases; nucleotides outside the gene matches: 8. This CDR3 is built from 16 residues. CDR1 SGHRS and CDR2 YFSETQ come from the germline V gene. CDR3 DNA: TGCGCCAGCACTACCCTGAGCGGGGGGGACCAAGAGACCCAGTACTTC. Translated, it gives CASTTLSGGDQETQYF.

This clone was detected only once. The V call is TRBV30, the J call TRBJ2-3, with D perhaps TRBD2 (5 bases). The V gene's germline CDR1 is GTSNPN and CDR2 SVGIG (reference sequence). Trimming took off 0 bases at V and 5 bases at J, with 9 bases between the two ends. The CDR3 runs to 13 residues. CDR3 sequence reads: CAWSVEGIDTQYF. As DNA, the CDR3 is TGTGCCTGGAGTGTAGAGGGTATAGATACGCAGTATTTT.

V is TRBV18 and J is TRBJ1-5, with TRBD1 identical over 9 bases. V shed 0 bases, J shed 6 bases, and the junction held 3 bases outside the gene matches. Germline values: CDR1 KGHSH, CDR2 LQKENI. The CDR3 is 15 residues long. CDR3 nucleotides: TGTGCCAGCTCACCACCGGGACAGGGTAGTCAGCCCCAGCATTTT. It yields the protein CASSPPGQGSQPQHF. The variable domain in full, completed from reference TRBV18 and TRBJ1-5, reads NAGVMQNPRHLVRRRGQEARLRCSPMKGHSHVYWYRQLPEEGLKFMVYLQKENIIDESGMPKERFSAEFPKEGPSILRIQQVVRGDSAAYFCASSPPGQGSQPQHFGDGTRLSIL.

CDR3 residues: CASSPRSIPNQPQHF. Here the CDR3 DNA reads TGTGCCAGCAGCCCAAGGAGTATACCAAATCAGCCCCAGCATTTT. The chain carries TRBV28 and TRBJ1-5; D call uncertain. The V gene's germline CDR1 is MDHEN and CDR2 SYDVKM. V was clipped by 6 bases and J by 4 bases, with 16 bases between them. CDR3 length: 15 residues.

The V call is TRBV2, the J call TRBJ2-5; 7 nucleotides align to TRBD1. After removal of 5 bases from V and 1 base from J, the junction contained 4 bases not matched to a gene. Germline V gene data show CDR1 as SNHLY and CDR2 as FYNNEI. This CDR3 is 14 amino acids long. The CDR3 bases are TGTGCCAGCAGTCCACAGGGGTCCCAAGAGACCCAGTACTTC. Translated: CASSPQGSQETQYF. The variable domain in full, with the rest retrieved from reference TRBV2 and TRBJ2-5, is EPEVTQTPSHQVTQMGQEVILRCVPISNHLYFYWYRQILGQKVEFLVSFYNNEISEKSEIFDDQFSVERPDGSNFTLKIRSTKLEDSAMYFCASSPQGSQETQYFGPGTRLLVL.

CDR3 nucleotides: TGTGCTAGTGGTTTCGGACAGGGTCAGACTTTCTTT. It specifies CASGFGQGQTFF. The J gene is TRBJ1-1, the V gene TRBV12-5; 8 positions match TRBD1. This CDR3 contains 12 residues. The ends lost 3 bases at V and 12 bases at J; junction bases unmatched: 6. Germline CDR1 is LGHNT and CDR2 is FRNRAP.

The rearrangement joins TRBV4-1 to TRBJ2-5, with D perhaps TRBD2 (7 bases). This CDR3 is built from 16 residues. Trimming left V 0 bases short and J 5 bases short, with 16 bases between. Germline assignment: CDR1 MGHRA and CDR2 YSYEKL. The CDR3 loop is CASSQDWGGALETQYF. The CDR3 DNA reads as TGCGCCAGCAGCCAAGATTGGGGGGGGGCCTTGGAGACCCAGTACTTC.

The chain is built from TRBV19 and TRBJ2-7; perhaps TRBD1 as D (5 bases). Trimming took 1 base from V and 0 from J, leaving 13 bases between them. Germline values: CDR1 LNHDA, CDR2 SQIVND (reference sequence). CDR3 length: 16 residues. CDR3 coding DNA: TGTGCCAGTAGTATAGGACGCAGGGTCAGCTCCTACGAGCAGTACTTC. Translated: CASSIGRRVSSYEQYF.

The rearrangement uses TRBV4-3 and TRBJ1-6; TRBD1 matches 8 bases. Germline CDR1 reads LGHNA; CDR2 reads YSLEER. With V trimmed by 0 bases and J by 9 bases, 10 bases remained unmatched. This CDR3 contains 17 residues. CDR3 bases: TGCGCCAGCAGCCAAGATTCGGGGCAGGGGGCTTCTTCACCCCTCCACTTT. Translating gives CASSQDSGQGASSPLHF.

The chain employs TRBV5-1 and TRBJ1-5; D is ambiguous. CDR3 length: 16 amino acids. Germline values: CDR1 SGHRS, CDR2 YFSETQ. Trimming took 1 base from V and 0 from J, leaving 11 bases between them. The CDR3 coding sequence is TGCGCCAGCAGCTTGCGAGGGAATCGTAGCAATCAGCCCCAGCATTTT. The encoded protein is CASSLRGNRSNQPQHF.

This chain joins TRBV5-6 and TRBJ2-2; weak D call: TRBD1 (6 bases). Germline V gives CDR1 SGHDT, CDR2 YYEEEE. The ends were cut back, 1 base at V and 3 bases at J, with 10 bases in the middle. The CDR3 runs 15 residues. The DNA of the CDR3 is TGTGCCAGCAGCTTGTCTCAGGGGTACACCGGGGAGCTGTTTTTT. Its translation is CASSLSQGYTGELFF.

This clone was observed a few times. This chain uses TRBV7-9 with TRBJ1-5; possible D gene TRBD1, 5 bases. The CDR3 contains 15 residues. The V gene lost 1 base and the J gene lost 1 base, with 8 bases spanning the gap. In germline, CDR1 is SEHNR, CDR2 FQNEAQ (reference sequence). CDR3 loop: CASSLDRGSNQPQHF. The CDR3 DNA reads as TGTGCCAGCAGCTTAGATCGGGGGAGCAATCAGCCCCAGCATTTT. Together with reference TRBV7-9 and TRBJ1-5, the CDR3 gives the full variable domain: DTGVSQNPRHKITKRGQNVTFRCDPISEHNRLYWYRQTLGQGPEFLTYFQNEAQLEKSRLLSDRFSAERPKGSFSTLEIQRTEQGDSAMYLCASSLDRGSNQPQHFGDGTRLSIL.

The chain employs TRBV11-2 and TRBJ2-3, with a possible D match to TRBD2 (5 bases). The ends were cut back, 5 bases at V and 2 bases at J, with 17 bases in the middle. This CDR3 region has 16 residues. Germline V gene sequence: CDR1 SGHAT, CDR2 FQNNGV. The CDR3: CASSPLSGAITDTQYF. The CDR3 DNA sequence: TGTGCCAGCAGCCCCCTGAGCGGAGCGATCACAGATACGCAGTATTTT. Drawing the rest from reference TRBV11-2 and TRBJ2-3, the complete variable domain is EAGVAQSPRYKIIEKRQSVAFWCNPISGHATLYWYQQILGQGPKLLIQFQNNGVVDDSQLPKDRFSAERLKGVDSTLKIQPAKLEDSAVYLCASSPLSGAITDTQYFGPGTRLTVL.